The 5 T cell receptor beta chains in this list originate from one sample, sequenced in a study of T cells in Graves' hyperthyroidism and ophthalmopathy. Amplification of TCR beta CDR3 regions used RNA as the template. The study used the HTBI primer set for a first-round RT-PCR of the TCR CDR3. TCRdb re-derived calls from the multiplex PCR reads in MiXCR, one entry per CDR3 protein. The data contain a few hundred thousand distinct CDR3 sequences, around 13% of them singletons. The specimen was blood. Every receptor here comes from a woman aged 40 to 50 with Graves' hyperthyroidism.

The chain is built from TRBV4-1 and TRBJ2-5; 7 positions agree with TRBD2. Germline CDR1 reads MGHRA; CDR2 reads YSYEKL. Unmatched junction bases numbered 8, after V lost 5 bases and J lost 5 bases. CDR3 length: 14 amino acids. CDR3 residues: CASSSQLGGETQYF. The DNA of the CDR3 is TGCGCCAGCAGCTCGCAGCTGGGAGGGGAGACCCAGTACTTC.

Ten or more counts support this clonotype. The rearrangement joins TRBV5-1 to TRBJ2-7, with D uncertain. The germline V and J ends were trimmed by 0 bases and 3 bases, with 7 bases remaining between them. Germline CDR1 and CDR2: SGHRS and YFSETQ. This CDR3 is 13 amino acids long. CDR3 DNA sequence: TGCGCCAGCAGCTTGGGCACCTACTACGAGCAGTACTTC. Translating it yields CASSLGTYYEQYF.

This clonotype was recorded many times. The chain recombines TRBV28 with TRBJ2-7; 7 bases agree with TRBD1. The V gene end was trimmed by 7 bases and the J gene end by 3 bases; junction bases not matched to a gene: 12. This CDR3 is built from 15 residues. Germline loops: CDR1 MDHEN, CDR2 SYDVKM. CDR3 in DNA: TGTGCCAGCACTACCCCTGGGACAGTTGGCTACGAGCAGTACTTC. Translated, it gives CASTTPGTVGYEQYF.

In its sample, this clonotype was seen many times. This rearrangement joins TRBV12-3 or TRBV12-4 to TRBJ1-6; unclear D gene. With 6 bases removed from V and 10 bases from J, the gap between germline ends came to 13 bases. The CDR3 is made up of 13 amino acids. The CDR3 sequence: CASRPNRRSPLHF. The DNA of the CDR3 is TGTGCCAGCAGGCCTAATCGGCGATCACCCCTCCACTTT.

CDR3 coding DNA: TGTGCCAGCGCGCAGGGGCAACAGCCCCAGCATTTT. Translation gives CASAQGQQPQHF. The V gene is TRBV6-1, the J gene TRBJ1-5, with a tentative D call TRBD1 (6 bases). Trimming pared 8 bases from V and 7 bases from J, leaving 12 bases between. CDR3 length: 12 amino acids. The germline V gene encodes CDR1 MNHNS and CDR2 SASEGT.